The next 28 T cell receptor beta chains were all read from a single sample in a study of blood T cells in healthy people across ages. The use of a sample-barcoded 5' primer and a J-beta primer mix characterized a second PCR of roughly 6 to 11 cycles. TCRdb reprocessed the 5' RACE reads via MiXCR and lists one record per CDR3 protein. The data contain roughly 2 million distinct CDR3 sequences, around 50% of them singletons. Sequencing was carried out using blood. The receptor set was obtained from a middle-aged woman in good health.

DNA of the CDR3: TGTGCCATCGGGAACGGGGGTTCGACGGAGACCCAGTACTTC. As protein: CAIGNGGSTETQYF. V gene TRBV10-3 combines with J gene TRBJ2-4; a possible D gene is TRBD2 (6 bases). The J call may be in error: the DNA end matches TRBJ2-5 better. Germline V gene lookup returns CDR1 ENHRY and CDR2 SYGVKD. The CDR3 consists of 14 residues.

This clonotype was detected only a few times. The chain carries TRBV20-1 and TRBJ2-5, with 8 bases fitting TRBD2. CDR1 and CDR2 from the germline V gene are DFQATT and SNEGSKA (reference sequence). V lost 1 base and J lost 4; bases outside the gene matches: 8. The CDR3 loop spans 15 amino acids. CDR3: CSARGGGGLPETQYF. The DNA of the CDR3 is TGCAGTGCTAGAGGGGGCGGGGGGCTCCCAGAGACCCAGTACTTC.

CDR3 sequence: CASSVRADGYTF. CDR3 nucleotides: TGTGCCAGCAGCGTGCGGGCTGATGGCTACACCTTC. This chain joins TRBV9 and TRBJ1-2, with D unresolved. Germline V gene sequence: CDR1 SGDLS, CDR2 YYNGEE. The CDR3 sequence is 12 residues long. V lost 2 bases, J lost 6 bases, and 8 bases lay in between. Full variable domain (outside the CDR3, taken from reference TRBV9 and TRBJ1-2): DSGVTQTPKHLITATGQRVTLRCSPRSGDLSVYWYQQSLDQGLQFLIQYYNGEERAKGNILERFSAQQFPDLHSELNLSSLELGDSALYFCASSVRADGYTFGSGTRLTVV.

Concerning this clonotype: At one of its ends the junction is not consistent with the germline gene, which may arise from a read error. J is TRBJ2-3 and V is TRBV7-3; the D gene is possibly TRBD1 (6 bases). Germline V gene lookup returns CDR1 SGHTA and CDR2 FQGTGA. This CDR3 is built from 19 residues. CDR3 sequence: CAGSLYGIEGVFGTDTQYF. DNA of the CDR3: TGTGCCGGCAGCTTATACGGGATCGAGGGGGTATTCGGCACAGATACGCAGTATTTT.

This clonotype has a handful of counts. This chain joins TRBV7-9 and TRBJ2-1, with D perhaps matching TRBD2 (6 bases). V lost 5 bases to trimming and J lost 9 bases, with 20 bases between them. The germline V gene encodes CDR1 SEHNR and CDR2 FQNEAQ (reference sequence). This CDR3 contains 15 residues. CDR3: CASSPRDFRVGEQFF. The CDR3 bases are TGTGCCAGCAGCCCCCGGGACTTCCGCGTCGGTGAGCAGTTCTTC.

This clonotype was recorded once. Compared with germline, one end of the junction differs, possibly owing to a read error. The V and J genes are TRBV5-5 and TRBJ2-1, with 10 bases matching TRBD2. The better agreement between TRBJ2-7 and the DNA end casts doubt on the J call. Germline CDR1 and CDR2: SGHKS and YYEKEE (reference sequence). This CDR3 is 15 amino acids long. CDR3 in amino acids: CVSINSGGSYNEQYF. The CDR3 nucleotides read TGTGTCAGCATCAATAGCGGGGGGTCCTACAATGAGCAGTACTTC.

This clonotype occurred a few times. The chain combines TRBV7-9 with TRBJ1-4; no reliable D call. Trimming took off 5 bases at V and 4 bases at J, with 20 bases between the two ends. In germline, CDR1 is SEHNR, CDR2 FQNEAQ (reference sequence). There are 17 residues in the CDR3. The CDR3 loop is CASSPLHVAGDNEKLFF. The CDR3 DNA reads TGTGCCAGCAGCCCACTTCATGTTGCAGGAGATAATGAAAAACTGTTTTTT.

This chain uses TRBV10-3 with TRBJ2-5; maybe TRBD2 (7 bases). The CDR3 has 14 residues. Trimming stripped 3 bases from V and 11 bases from J, with 19 bases between. Germline V lookup: CDR1 ENHRY, CDR2 SYGVKD. This CDR3 reads CAISERGARDEQYF. CDR3 sequence (DNA): TGTGCCATCAGTGAACGGGGGGCACGGGATGAGCAGTACTTC.

The rearrangement links TRBV20-1 to TRBJ2-1, with 8 bases fitting TRBD2. V lost 3 bases and J lost 1; bases outside the gene matches: 5. The CDR3 is made up of 15 amino acids. Germline loops: CDR1 DFQATT, CDR2 SNEGSKA (reference sequence). The CDR3 reads CSASPGGGSYNEQFF. DNA for the CDR3: TGCAGTGCTAGCCCGGGCGGGGGGTCCTACAATGAGCAGTTCTTC.

This clonotype was picked up a small number of times. The gene calls are TRBV28 and TRBJ1-2; 9 bases fit TRBD1. This CDR3 comprises 16 residues. V gave up 6 bases and J gave up 1 base; unmatched junction bases: 9. The germline V gene has CDR1 MDHEN and CDR2 SYDVKM. The CDR3 loop is CASRQDRGDLNYGYTF. The CDR3 DNA is TGTGCCAGCAGACAGGACAGGGGAGACCTTAACTATGGCTACACCTTC.

The rearrangement joins TRBV7-9 to TRBJ2-7; possible D gene TRBD1, 6 bases. Germline CDR1 is SEHNR and CDR2 is FQNEAQ (reference sequence). V dropped 3 bases and J dropped 7 bases, with 16 bases sitting between them. This CDR3 comprises 14 residues. The CDR3 region is CASSFVGLQGEQYF. The CDR3 nucleotides are TGTGCCAGCAGCTTTGTCGGGCTCCAGGGGGAGCAGTACTTC.

V is TRBV5-1 and J is TRBJ2-5; no clear D. This CDR3 region has 15 residues. CDR1 is SGHRS and CDR2 is YFSETQ in the germline V gene. Trimming removed 0 bases at V and 1 base at J, with 10 bases between. The CDR3 DNA reads as TGCGCCAGCAGCTTGGTTGGAATCCGCCAAGAGACCCAGTACTTC. Residues: CASSLVGIRQETQYF.

The rearrangement links TRBV6-5 to TRBJ2-1, with 8 positions matching TRBD1. The V gene's germline CDR1 is MNHEY and CDR2 SVGAGI. This CDR3 is 17 amino acids long. V lost 2 bases and J lost 1; bases outside the gene matches: 7. CDR3 nucleotides: TGTGCCAGCAGTTACGATGGCAGGGGGCAGTCCTACAATGAGCAGTTCTTC. This gives the protein CASSYDGRGQSYNEQFF.

This clonotype was found a few times. The chain is built from TRBV7-9 and TRBJ2-5; D remains ambiguous. There are 16 residues in the CDR3. From germline, CDR1 is SEHNR and CDR2 FQNEAQ (reference sequence). V shed 2 bases and J shed 4 bases, with 17 bases lying between them. CDR3 sequence (DNA): TGTGCCAGCAGCTTAAGAAGGACCCCCACGGGAGAGACCCAGTACTTC. Its protein product is CASSLRRTPTGETQYF.

This clonotype showed up just once. The J gene is TRBJ2-1, the V gene TRBV5-1; D could derive from TRBD1 or TRBD2 (5 bases each). The closer fit of TRBJ2-7 to the DNA end suggests the J call may be wrong. Germline V gene lookup returns CDR1 SGHRS and CDR2 YFSETQ. The CDR3 has 16 residues. CDR3 DNA sequence: TGCGCCAGCAGATTTTCGTGGGGGAGCTCCTACAATGAGCAGTACTTC. Its translation: CASRFSWGSSYNEQYF.

The gene calls are TRBV6-2 or TRBV6-3 and TRBJ2-3; D remains ambiguous. Germline loops: CDR1 MNHEY, CDR2 SVGEGT. V was shortened by 6 bases and J by 4 bases, with 11 bases between the two germline ends. The CDR3 extends over 13 amino acids. The CDR3 protein is CASRPAPADTQYF. As DNA, the CDR3 is TGTGCCAGCAGGCCAGCCCCCGCAGATACGCAGTATTTT.

There are a few counts of this clonotype. CDR3 coding DNA: TGTGCCAGCAGTCCCACAGGGATCGGGGGCTACACCTTC. The encoded protein is CASSPTGIGGYTF. The genes are TRBV12-3 or TRBV12-4 and TRBJ1-2; D is possibly TRBD1 (6 bases). The CDR3 length is 13 residues. Trimming took off 5 bases at V and 8 bases at J, with 15 bases between the two ends.

Of note for this clonotype: This may arise from a read error, as a much more abundant clone is one base away. This chain joins TRBV20-1 and TRBJ2-3; 11 nucleotides agree with TRBD1. This CDR3 has 17 amino acids. Germline-derived CDR1 and CDR2 are DFQATT and SNEGSKA (reference sequence). CDR3 residues: CSALLRTGGAGTDAQYF. The CDR3 DNA reads as TGCAGTGCCCTGCTAAGGACAGGGGGCGCTGGTACAGATGCGCAGTATTTT.

In its sample, this clonotype was seen a few times. The chain is built from TRBV5-1 and TRBJ2-7; 7 bases agree with TRBD1. V dropped 1 base and J dropped 2; count of bases not matched to a gene: 6. The CDR3 has 15 residues. The germline V gene has CDR1 SGHRS and CDR2 YFSETQ. CDR3 bases: TGCGCCAGCAGCTTGAAGGGGGACAGAACCTACGAGCAGTACTTC. It encodes CASSLKGDRTYEQYF.

J is TRBJ2-7 and V is TRBV7-2; D is ambiguous. CDR3 size: 13 residues. Germline V CDR1 and CDR2: SGHTA, FQGNSA. Deletions cut 3 bases from V and 6 bases from J, with 12 bases between. In DNA, the CDR3 is TGTGCCAGCAGCTTGCTCCAGTTAGGCGAGCAGTACTTC. Its translation is CASSLLQLGEQYF.

The J gene is TRBJ2-7, the V gene TRBV28; the D gene could be TRBD1 or TRBD2 (5 bases each). CDR1 is MDHEN and CDR2 is SYDVKM in the germline V gene. V was pared by 0 bases and J by 6 bases, with 12 bases between. The CDR3 runs to 14 residues. The CDR3: CASSLWGEGVEQYF. Here the CDR3 DNA reads TGTGCCAGCAGTTTATGGGGGGAAGGGGTCGAGCAGTACTTC.

This clonotype showed up just a few times. The chain recombines TRBV6-5 with TRBJ1-5; possibly TRBD1 for D (6 bases). Trimming removed 6 bases from V and 3 bases from J, with 15 bases in between. Germline V gene data show CDR1 as MNHEY and CDR2 as SVGAGI. The CDR3 runs to 15 residues. DNA for the CDR3: TGTGCCAGCAGCCGAACAGGGATACTCAATCAGCCCCAGCATTTT. This codes for CASSRTGILNQPQHF.

The rearrangement joins TRBV19 to TRBJ2-1; 9 nucleotides match TRBD2. CDR1 is LNHDA, CDR2 SQIVND, per germline (reference sequence). The trim removed 6 bases at V and 5 bases at J, leaving 11 bases unmatched. This CDR3 spans 16 amino acids. This CDR3 is CASRILAGGSNNEQFF. In DNA, the CDR3 is TGTGCCAGTAGAATATTGGCGGGGGGGTCCAACAATGAGCAGTTCTTC.

The chain carries TRBV4-3 and TRBJ1-4, with D possibly TRBD1 on 5 matching bases. CDR3 length: 16 residues. Between the trimmed V and J ends, which lost 2 bases and 0 bases, there was a span of 10 bases. In germline, CDR1 is LGHNA, CDR2 YSLEER. Here the CDR3 DNA reads TGCGCCAGCAGCCAACATGACAGAACAACTAATGAAAAACTGTTTTTT. Residues: CASSQHDRTTNEKLFF.

The chain is built from TRBV5-1 and TRBJ2-2; D might be TRBD2 (6 bases). V was pared by 0 bases and J by 0 bases, with 9 bases between. The length of the CDR3 is 16 residues. Germline V CDR1 and CDR2: SGHRS, YFSETQ. In DNA, the CDR3 is TGCGCCAGCAGCTTGGGACTAGGATCGAACACCGGGGAGCTGTTTTTT. Translating gives CASSLGLGSNTGELFF.

The chain uses TRBV5-1 and TRBJ2-5, with D possibly matching TRBD1 (7 bases). The CDR3 is 14 residues long. Germline V lookup: CDR1 SGHRS, CDR2 YFSETQ. Trimming took off 7 bases at V and 2 bases at J, with 15 bases between the two ends. The CDR3 region has the DNA TGCGCCAGCGCCAGGGGGACTGAGCAAGAGACCCAGTACTTC. Translating gives CASARGTEQETQYF.

This chain links TRBV6-2 or TRBV6-3 with TRBJ2-3, with TRBD2 as a possible D gene (5 bases). This CDR3 is built from 13 residues. V gave up 11 bases and J gave up 6 bases, with 18 bases separating them. The germline V gene encodes CDR1 MNHEY and CDR2 SVGEGT. The CDR3 DNA reads TGTGCCGGCCGGGAAAATGGCCGCGATACGCAGTATTTT. It translates to CAGRENGRDTQYF.

This rearrangement joins TRBV20-1 to TRBJ1-2, with 8 bases fitting TRBD1. The CDR3 extends over 15 amino acids. Germline V lookup: CDR1 DFQATT, CDR2 SNEGSKA (reference sequence). The V segment lost 6 bases and the J segment 3 bases; nucleotides outside the gene matches: 12. Here the CDR3 DNA reads TGCAGTGCCCAACCGGCTTTGGACAGGGACTATGGCTACACCTTC. As protein: CSAQPALDRDYGYTF.